The present T cell receptor (beta chain) was sequenced within a study of T-cell reconstitution after alpha-beta-depleted transplantation in children. General observations from the study: Some patients' high day-60 TCRbeta diversity was traced to surviving recipient T cells and thymic progenitors. Reportedly, roughly two months post-transplant, alpha-beta T cells arose from several hundred expanded graft clones. Most T-cell counts and diversity one year after the transplant came from T cells that were newly produced.

The length of the CDR3 is 15 residues. The germline gives CDR1 SEHNR, CDR2 FQNEAQ (reference sequence). With 1 base removed from V and 1 base from J, the gap between germline ends came to 9 bases. This clonotype was picked up many times. Antigen unknown. Preparation of the TCRbeta library involved a method that used unique molecular identifiers. One entry per CDR3 protein, called by TCRdb with MiXCR from the PCR reads. The sample yields 300,000 to 400,000 distinct CDR3 sequences, 15% to 20% seen once. The source was PBMCs, mostly from graft donor cells, collected 360 days after TCRalphabeta/CD19-depleted stem cell transplant. This clonotype was sampled from a male patient aged 2-10 years who had a stem cell transplant for acute lymphoblastic leukemia, so the T cells may come from the graft donor. This chain links TRBV7-9 with TRBJ2-3; maybe TRBD1 (6 bases). The CDR3 loop reads CASSLGGLRTDTQYF. The DNA for the CDR3 is TGTGCCAGCAGCTTAGGGGGGCTCCGCACAGATACGCAGTATTTT.